The entry below gives a single T cell receptor (beta chain) sequence along with its context. The entry originates in a study of beta chain features in type 1 diabetes. Sequencing targeted expressed TCRB transcripts, as all isolated RNA had been reverse transcribed. Method: immunoSEQ multiplex PCR; TCRdb's copy keeps in-frame clones and lacks some. The sample includes a few hundred thousand clones, around an eighth seen only once; the top ten take around 0.015%. This CDR3 is built from 14 residues. V was clipped by 4 bases and J by 3 bases; unmatched bases: 3. The germline CDR1 and CDR2 sequences are LGHNA and YNFKEQ.

The TCR sequence derives from a man younger than 30 in good health. The V and J genes are TRBV4-2 and TRBJ1-1; TRBD1 matches at 9 bases. Sequenced sample: naive CD4+ T cells from blood. CDR3 in DNA: TGTGCCAGCAGCCTTCGGGACAGGGACACTGAAGCTTTCTTT. Translation: CASSLRDRDTEAFF.